What follows are 13 T cell receptor beta chains derived from one specimen sequenced in a study of CD4 and CD8 cells across lung adenocarcinoma regions. TCRdb recomputed calls from the PCR reads with MiXCR, one row per CDR3 protein. This sample has about 7,500 distinct CDR3 sequences; approximately 53% occur once, and the top ten carry about 97%. The sample consisted of CD8+ T cells from the center of a lung tumor. The receptors originated from a male donor with lung adenocarcinoma. The CD4 and CD8 labels of this study may be unreliable.

Notes on this clonotype: The conserved phenylalanine or tryptophan is not found at the CDR3 terminus, so this likely reflects a read error. Written as DNA, the CDR3 is TGTGCCAGCAGTGAACACAGGGACCTAAACTATGGCTACACCTGC. Translation gives CASSEHRDLNYGYTC. The chain carries TRBV6-1 and TRBJ1-2; D is possibly TRBD1 (6 bases). This CDR3 spans 15 amino acids. The germline V and J ends were trimmed by 2 bases and 2 bases, with 12 bases remaining between them. The germline V gene has CDR1 MNHNS and CDR2 SASEGT.

This clonotype was detected only a few times. This chain joins TRBV27 and TRBJ2-1; TRBD2 matches 10 bases. J gave up 3 bases and V 5 bases, and 10 bases lay outside the gene matches. CDR1 is MNHEY and CDR2 is SMNVEV in the germline V gene (reference sequence). The CDR3 runs to 17 residues. CDR3 coding DNA: TGTGCCAGCAGTAGTAAACCTGGACTAGCGGACTACAATGAGCAGTTCTTC. This translates into CASSSKPGLADYNEQFF.

A few counts support this clonotype. The CDR3 coding sequence is TGCGCCAGCAGCCAAATTGAGAGTAATGAAAAACTGTTTTTT. Translation gives CASSQIESNEKLFF. J is TRBJ1-4 and V is TRBV4-1; D remains ambiguous. Germline values: CDR1 MGHRA, CDR2 YSYEKL. The V end was cut by 2 bases, the J end by 4 bases, with 8 bases between. There are 14 residues in the CDR3.

CDR3 loop: CASSQKRGAPTDTQYF. CDR3 DNA sequence: TGTGCCAGCAGCCAAAAGCGGGGGGCCCCCACAGATACGCAGTATTTT. V and J are TRBV7-2 and TRBJ2-3; 9 nucleotides match TRBD2. Germline-derived CDR1 and CDR2 are SGHTA and FQGNSA. V shed 5 bases and J 2 bases; nucleotides not matched to a gene: 8. The CDR3 contains 16 residues.

The chain has TRBV27 and TRBJ2-2, with 9 bases aligning to TRBD2. Trimming cost V 3 bases and J 5 bases; bases outside gene matches: 7. The CDR3 loop spans 16 amino acids. Germline-derived CDR1 and CDR2 are MNHEY and SMNVEV (reference sequence). The chain's CDR3 is CASSFFAGGPTGELFF. The CDR3, as DNA: TGTGCCAGCAGTTTTTTTGCGGGGGGGCCGACCGGGGAGCTGTTTTTT.

This clonotype was seen once. The chain employs TRBV6-5 and TRBJ2-4, with 8 bases matching TRBD2. The tail of the sequence fits TRBJ2-1 better, so the J call may be wrong. The CDR3 runs to 14 residues. Looked up from germline, CDR1 is MNHEY and CDR2 is SVGAGI. Here the CDR3 DNA reads TGTGCCAGCAGTTACTCCCGGGAGGGCCGGATGCAGTTCTTC. Amino acid sequence: CASSYSREGRMQFF.

The genes are TRBV6-1 and TRBJ1-5; D is ambiguous. Germline values: CDR1 MNHNS, CDR2 SASEGT. The CDR3 consists of 14 residues. Trimming shortened V by 5 bases and J by 3 bases, and 11 bases separated the two germline ends. The chain's CDR3 is CASSPSRSNQPQHF. CDR3 nucleotide sequence: TGTGCCAGCAGTCCGTCGAGGTCCAATCAGCCCCAGCATTTT.

The chain uses TRBV10-2 and TRBJ2-1; 8 bases are a match to TRBD2. Germline V gene sequence: CDR1 WSHSY, CDR2 SAAADI. The J segment lost 0 bases and the V segment lost 2 bases, leaving 12 bases of the junction unmatched. The CDR3 extends over 19 amino acids. The CDR3 DNA follows: TGCGCCAGCAGTGAGCCTCCGGGGAGCGGGAGCCCCTCCTACAATGAGCAGTTCTTC. It is translated as CASSEPPGSGSPSYNEQFF.

This clonotype was seen only a few times. The chain uses TRBV6-1 and TRBJ2-6; 7 positions agree with TRBD1. After removal of 8 bases from V and 0 bases from J, the junction contained 4 bases not matched to a gene. CDR3 length: 15 amino acids. The germline V gene has CDR1 MNHNS and CDR2 SASEGT. CDR3 coding DNA: TGTGCCAGCGAGACAGGGCTCTCTGGGGCCAACGTCCTGACTTTC. It translates to CASETGLSGANVLTF.

This clonotype was detected a few times. V is TRBV10-3 and J is TRBJ1-1; the D gene is possibly TRBD1 (6 bases). CDR1 and CDR2 (germline): ENHRY, SYGVKD. The CDR3 is 14 residues long. Trimming took 10 bases from V and 6 from J, leaving 21 bases between them. CDR3 amino acids: CATSTEQGRSEAFF. The CDR3 DNA reads as TGTGCCACCTCCACCGAACAGGGACGGTCTGAAGCTTTCTTT.

Notes on this clonotype: Mismatch with germline at one junction end may stem from a read error. This rearrangement joins TRBV25-1 to TRBJ2-3; weak D call: TRBD2 (5 bases). The germline CDR1 and CDR2 sequences are MGHDK and SYGVNS. The CDR3 is 14 residues long. The CDR3 nucleotides read TGTGCGAGGAGCGGATCGCGCGACCTAGATACGCAGTATTTC. It is translated as CARSGSRDLDTQYF.

This clonotype was counted a few times. The rearrangement joins TRBV27 to TRBJ2-1, with 7 bases aligning to TRBD1. With the DNA end fitting TRBJ2-7 better, the J assignment may be wrong. Germline values: CDR1 MNHEY, CDR2 SMNVEV (reference sequence). The length of the CDR3 is 13 residues. CDR3 nucleotides: TGTGCCAGCAGTTGGACAGGCCGGGGCGAGCAGTACTTC. Translated: CASSWTGRGEQYF.

The V call is TRBV6-1, the J call TRBJ2-1; TRBD2 matches 12 bases. The CDR3 is 15 amino acids. Trimming cost V 3 bases and J 7 bases; bases outside gene matches: 4. Germline loops: CDR1 MNHNS, CDR2 SASEGT. CDR3 region: CASSETSGSGNEQFF. The CDR3 DNA follows: TGTGCCAGCAGTGAGACTAGCGGGAGTGGGAATGAGCAGTTCTTC.